The sample holds many counts of the clone carrying this TCR beta chain. These data are taken from a study of T cells in Graves' hyperthyroidism and ophthalmopathy. Germline loops: CDR1 GTSNPN, CDR2 SVGIG (reference sequence). V lost 1 base and J 1 base, leaving 7 bases between the germline ends. The CDR3 sequence is 13 residues long. The investigators amplified TCR beta CDR3 regions from RNA transcripts. Initially, a first-round RT-PCR of the TCR CDR3 employed the HTBI primer set. TCRdb used MiXCR to reprocess the multiplex PCR reads, holding one entry per CDR3 protein. The sample holds approximately 610,000 distinct CDR3 sequences, roughly 14% seen once.

This rearrangement joins TRBV30 to TRBJ1-1; no clear D. The TCR sequence derives from a woman aged 40 to 50 with Graves' ophthalmopathy. The sample was blood. This CDR3 reads CAWSAAANTEAFF. The DNA for the CDR3 is TGTGCCTGGAGTGCAGCGGCGAACACTGAAGCTTTCTTT.